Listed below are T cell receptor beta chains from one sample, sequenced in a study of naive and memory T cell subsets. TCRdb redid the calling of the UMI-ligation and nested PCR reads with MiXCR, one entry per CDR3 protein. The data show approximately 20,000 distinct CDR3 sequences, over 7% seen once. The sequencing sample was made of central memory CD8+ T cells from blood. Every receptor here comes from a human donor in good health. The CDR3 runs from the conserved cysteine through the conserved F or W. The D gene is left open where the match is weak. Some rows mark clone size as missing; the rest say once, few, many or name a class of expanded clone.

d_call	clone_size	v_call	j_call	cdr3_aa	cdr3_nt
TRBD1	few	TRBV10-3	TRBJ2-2	CAISEGDRDTGELFF	TGTGCCATCAGTGAAGGGGACAGGGACACCGGGGAGCTGTTTTTT
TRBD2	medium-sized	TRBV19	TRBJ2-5	CASSIPSGRANQETQYF	TGTGCCAGTAGTATACCTAGCGGGAGAGCGAACCAAGAGACCCAGTACTTC
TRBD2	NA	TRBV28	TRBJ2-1	CASSHPTSGTYNEQFF	TGTGCCAGCAGTCACCCCACTAGCGGAACCTACAATGAGCAGTTCTTC
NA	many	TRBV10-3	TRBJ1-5	CAISEHTGPIYSNQPQHF	TGTGCCATCAGTGAGCACACTGGACCGATATATAGCAATCAGCCCCAGCATTTT
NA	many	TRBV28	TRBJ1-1	CASINTGGITEAFF	TGTGCCAGCATCAATACGGGGGGGATCACTGAAGCTTTCTTT
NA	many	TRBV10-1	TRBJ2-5	CASSEVLQETQYF	TGCGCCAGCAGTGAAGTCTTGCAAGAGACCCAGTACTTC
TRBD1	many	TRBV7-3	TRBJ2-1	CASSSGQAYNEQFF	TGTGCCAGCAGCTCGGGACAGGCCTACAATGAGCAGTTCTTC
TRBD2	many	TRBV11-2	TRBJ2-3	CASRGEWLEDTQYF	TGTGCCAGCCGGGGGGAGTGGCTAGAAGATACGCAGTATTTT
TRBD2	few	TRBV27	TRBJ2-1	CASSLREVMNEQFF	TGTGCCAGCAGTTTGCGGGAGGTTATGAATGAGCAGTTCTTC
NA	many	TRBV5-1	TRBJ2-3	CASSLAGYSTDTQYF	TGCGCCAGCAGCCTCGCGGGGTACAGCACAGATACGCAGTATTTT
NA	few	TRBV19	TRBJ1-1	CASRDTITEAFF	TGTGCCAGTAGGGACACGATCACTGAAGCTTTCTTT
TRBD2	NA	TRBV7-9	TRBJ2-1	CASSRLAEEQFF	TGTGCCAGCAGCCGACTAGCGGAAGAGCAGTTCTTC
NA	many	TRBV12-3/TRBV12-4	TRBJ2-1	CASSLGGIEFF	TGTGCCAGCAGTTTAGGAGGTATCGAGTTCTTC
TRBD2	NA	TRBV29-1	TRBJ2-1	CSVEGTSGYNEQFF	TGCAGCGTTGAGGGGACTAGCGGTTACAATGAGCAGTTCTTC